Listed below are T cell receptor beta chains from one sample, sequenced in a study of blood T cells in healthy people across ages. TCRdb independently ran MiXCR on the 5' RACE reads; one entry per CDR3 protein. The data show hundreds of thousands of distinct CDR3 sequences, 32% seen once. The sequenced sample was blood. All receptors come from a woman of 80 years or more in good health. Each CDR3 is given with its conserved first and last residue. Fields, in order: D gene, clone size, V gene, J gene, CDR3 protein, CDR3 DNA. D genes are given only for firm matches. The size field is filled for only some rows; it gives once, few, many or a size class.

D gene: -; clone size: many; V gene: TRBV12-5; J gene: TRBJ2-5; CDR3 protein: CASGTGLPRETQYF; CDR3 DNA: TGTGCTAGTGGCACCGGGCTACCGAGGGAGACCCAGTACTTC
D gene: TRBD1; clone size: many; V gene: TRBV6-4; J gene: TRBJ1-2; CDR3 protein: CASSDSALTGDNYGYTF; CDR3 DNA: TGTGCCAGCAGTGACTCGGCCCTAACAGGGGACAACTATGGCTACACCTTC
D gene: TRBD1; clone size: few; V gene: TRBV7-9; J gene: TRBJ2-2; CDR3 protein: CASSPGDRDTGELFF; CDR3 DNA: TGTGCCAGCAGCCCAGGGGACAGGGACACCGGGGAGCTGTTTTTT
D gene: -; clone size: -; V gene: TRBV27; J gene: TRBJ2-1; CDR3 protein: CVSSFGYNEQFF; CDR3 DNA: TGTGTCAGCAGTTTCGGCTACAATGAGCAGTTCTTC
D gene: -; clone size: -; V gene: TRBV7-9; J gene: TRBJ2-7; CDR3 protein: CASSPAARGYEQYF; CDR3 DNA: TGTGCCAGCAGCCCTGCAGCTAGGGGGTACGAGCAGTACTTC
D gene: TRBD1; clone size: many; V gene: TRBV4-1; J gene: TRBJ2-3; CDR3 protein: CASSQEERGPTDTQYF; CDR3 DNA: TGCGCCAGCAGCCAAGAGGAGAGGGGGCCGACAGATACGCAGTATTTT
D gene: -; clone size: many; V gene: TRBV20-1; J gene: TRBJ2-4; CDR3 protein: CSALLGGDIQYF; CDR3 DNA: TGCAGTGCTCTCCTGGGTGGAGACATTCAGTACTTC
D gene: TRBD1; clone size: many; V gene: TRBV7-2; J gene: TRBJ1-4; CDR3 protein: CASSRDRITTNEKLFF; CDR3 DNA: TGTGCCAGCTCCCGGGACAGGATAACAACTAATGAAAAACTGTTTTTT
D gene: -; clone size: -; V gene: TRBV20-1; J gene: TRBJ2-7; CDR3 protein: CSVRDGVSYEQYF; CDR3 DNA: TGCAGTGTTAGAGACGGGGTCTCCTACGAGCAGTACTTC
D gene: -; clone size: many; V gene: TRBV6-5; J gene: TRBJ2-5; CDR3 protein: CASTRAGGGETQYF; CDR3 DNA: TGTGCCAGCACCAGAGCAGGGGGAGGAGAGACCCAGTACTTC
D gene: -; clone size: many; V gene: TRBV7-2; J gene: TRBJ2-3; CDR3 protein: CASSPGPSRTDTQYF; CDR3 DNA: TGTGCCAGCAGTCCCGGACCTTCTCGGACAGATACGCAGTATTTT
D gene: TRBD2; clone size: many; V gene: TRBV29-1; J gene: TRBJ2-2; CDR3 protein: CSAKSGANTGELFF; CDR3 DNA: TGCAGCGCTAAGAGCGGGGCGAACACCGGGGAGCTGTTTTTT
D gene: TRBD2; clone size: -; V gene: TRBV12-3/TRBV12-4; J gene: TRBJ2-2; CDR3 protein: CASSLALSGLRNTGELFF; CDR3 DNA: TGTGCCAGCAGTTTAGCGCTATCGGGACTAAGGAACACCGGGGAGCTGTTTTTT
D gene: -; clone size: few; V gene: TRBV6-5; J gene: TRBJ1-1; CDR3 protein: CAAGPRMNTEAFF; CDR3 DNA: TGTGCCGCGGGACCTAGGATGAACACTGAAGCTTTCTTT